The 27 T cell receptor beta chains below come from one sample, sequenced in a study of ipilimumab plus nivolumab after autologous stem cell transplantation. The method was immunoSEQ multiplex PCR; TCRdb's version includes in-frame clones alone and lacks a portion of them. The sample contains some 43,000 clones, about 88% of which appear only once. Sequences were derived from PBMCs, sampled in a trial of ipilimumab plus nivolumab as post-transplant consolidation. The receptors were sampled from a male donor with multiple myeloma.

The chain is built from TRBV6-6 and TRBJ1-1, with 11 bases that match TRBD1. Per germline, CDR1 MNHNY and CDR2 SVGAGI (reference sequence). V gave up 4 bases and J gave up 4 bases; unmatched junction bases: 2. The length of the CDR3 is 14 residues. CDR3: CASSSGTGGTEAFF. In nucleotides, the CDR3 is TGTGCCAGCAGTTCCGGGACAGGGGGCACTGAAGCTTTCTTT.

The CDR3 loop reads CASSPGGQRAFF. In nucleotides, the CDR3 is TGTGCCAGTAGCCCGGGGGGTCAGAGGGCTTTCTTT. This chain uses TRBV19 with TRBJ1-1; possible D gene TRBD1, 5 bases. The CDR3 extends over 12 amino acids. CDR1 is LNHDA, CDR2 SQIVND, per germline (reference sequence). Trimming cost V 6 bases and J 11 bases, with 16 bases left between them.

CDR3 sequence (DNA): TGTGCCAGTAGGGGCCGGCCTGAAGAGACCCAGTACTTC. This translates into CASRGRPEETQYF. The chain has TRBV19 and TRBJ2-5; no definite D call. This CDR3 comprises 13 residues. Germline values: CDR1 LNHDA, CDR2 SQIVND (reference sequence). Between the trimmed V and J ends, which lost 6 bases and 3 bases, there was a span of 11 bases.

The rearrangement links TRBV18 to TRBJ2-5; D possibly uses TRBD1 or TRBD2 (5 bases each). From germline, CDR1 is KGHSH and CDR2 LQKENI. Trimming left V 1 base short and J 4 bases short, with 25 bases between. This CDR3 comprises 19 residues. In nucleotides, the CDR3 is TGTGCCAGCTCACCACTAACGCGCGATATAGTTCTTGGGGGAGAGACCCAGTACTTC. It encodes CASSPLTRDIVLGGETQYF. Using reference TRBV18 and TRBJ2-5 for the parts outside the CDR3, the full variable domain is NAGVMQNPRHLVRRRGQEARLRCSPMKGHSHVYWYRQLPEEGLKFMVYLQKENIIDESGMPKERFSAEFPKEGPSILRIQQVVRGDSAAYFCASSPLTRDIVLGGETQYFGPGTRLLVL.

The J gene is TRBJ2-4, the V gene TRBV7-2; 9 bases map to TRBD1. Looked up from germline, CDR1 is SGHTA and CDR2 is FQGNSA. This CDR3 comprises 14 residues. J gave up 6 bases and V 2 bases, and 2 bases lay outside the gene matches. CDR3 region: CASSLQGQGNIQYF. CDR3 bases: TGTGCCAGCAGCTTACAGGGACAGGGAAACATTCAGTACTTC.

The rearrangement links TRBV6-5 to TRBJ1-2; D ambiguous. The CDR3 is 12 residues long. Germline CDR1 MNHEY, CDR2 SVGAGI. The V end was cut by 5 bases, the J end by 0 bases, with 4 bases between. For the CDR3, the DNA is TGTGCCAGCAGTACAGCTAACTATGGCTACACCTTC. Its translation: CASSTANYGYTF.

The CDR3 nucleotides read TGTGCCAGCCGACCTCCAGGGAGCTCCTACAATGAGCAGTTCTTC. Its protein product is CASRPPGSSYNEQFF. The J gene is TRBJ2-1, the V gene TRBV7-9, with D perhaps matching TRBD1 or TRBD2 (5 bases each). This CDR3 is built from 15 residues. Germline V gene sequence: CDR1 SEHNR, CDR2 FQNEAQ (reference sequence). Trimming removed 8 bases at V and 0 bases at J, with 14 bases between.

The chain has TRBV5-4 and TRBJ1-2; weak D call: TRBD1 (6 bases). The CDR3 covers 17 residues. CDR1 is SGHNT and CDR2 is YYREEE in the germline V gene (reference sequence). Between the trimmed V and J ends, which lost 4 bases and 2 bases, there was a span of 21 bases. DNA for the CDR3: TGTGCCAGCAGCGTTGCGGTGGGGGGGCGCGGGAACTATGGCTACACCTTC. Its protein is CASSVAVGGRGNYGYTF.

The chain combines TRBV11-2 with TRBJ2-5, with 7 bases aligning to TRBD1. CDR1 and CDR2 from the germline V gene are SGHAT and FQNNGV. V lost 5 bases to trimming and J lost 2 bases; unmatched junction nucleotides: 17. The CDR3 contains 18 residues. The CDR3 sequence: CASSHPEGGQRLQETQYF. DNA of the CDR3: TGTGCCAGCAGCCACCCCGAAGGGGGACAGAGATTACAAGAGACCCAGTACTTC.

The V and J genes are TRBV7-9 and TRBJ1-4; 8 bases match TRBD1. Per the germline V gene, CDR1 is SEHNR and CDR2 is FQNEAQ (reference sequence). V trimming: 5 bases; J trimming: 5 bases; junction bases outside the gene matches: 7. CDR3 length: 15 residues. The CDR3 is CASSTPGGANEKLFF. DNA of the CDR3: TGTGCCAGCAGCACTCCAGGGGGCGCAAATGAAAAACTGTTTTTT.

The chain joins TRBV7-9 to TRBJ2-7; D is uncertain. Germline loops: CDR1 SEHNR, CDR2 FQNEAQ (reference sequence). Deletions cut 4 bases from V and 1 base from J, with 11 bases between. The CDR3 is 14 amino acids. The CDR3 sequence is CASSSLVGSYEQYF. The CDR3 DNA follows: TGTGCCAGCAGCTCCCTGGTGGGGTCCTACGAGCAGTACTTC.

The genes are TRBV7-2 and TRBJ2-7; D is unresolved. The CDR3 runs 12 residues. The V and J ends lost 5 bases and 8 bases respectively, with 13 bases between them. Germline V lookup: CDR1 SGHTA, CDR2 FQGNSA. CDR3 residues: CASSPPAPKQYF. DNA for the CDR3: TGTGCCAGCAGCCCGCCGGCCCCCAAGCAGTACTTC.

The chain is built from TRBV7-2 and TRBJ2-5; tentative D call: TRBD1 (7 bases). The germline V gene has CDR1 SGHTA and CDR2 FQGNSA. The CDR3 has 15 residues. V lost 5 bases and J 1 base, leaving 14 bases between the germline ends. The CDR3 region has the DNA TGTGCCAGCAGCCGCGGGGACAGTCTCCAAGAGACCCAGTACTTC. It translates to CASSRGDSLQETQYF.

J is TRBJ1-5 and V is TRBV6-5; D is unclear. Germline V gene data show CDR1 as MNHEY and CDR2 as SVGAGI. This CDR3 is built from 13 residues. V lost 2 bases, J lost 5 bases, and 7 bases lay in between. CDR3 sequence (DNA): TGTGCCAGCAGTTACGGCAATCATCAGCCCCAGCATTTT. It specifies CASSYGNHQPQHF.

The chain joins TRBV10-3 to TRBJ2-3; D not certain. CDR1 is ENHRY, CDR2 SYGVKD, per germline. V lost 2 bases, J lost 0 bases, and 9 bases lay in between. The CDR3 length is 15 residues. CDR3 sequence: CAISEPQTSTDTQYF. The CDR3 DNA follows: TGTGCCATCAGTGAGCCTCAAACTAGCACAGATACGCAGTATTTT.

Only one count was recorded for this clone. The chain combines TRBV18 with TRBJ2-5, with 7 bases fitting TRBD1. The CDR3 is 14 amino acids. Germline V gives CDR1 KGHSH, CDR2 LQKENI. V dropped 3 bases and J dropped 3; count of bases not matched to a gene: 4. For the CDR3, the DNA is TGTGCCAGCTCACCGACAGGGAATGAAGAGACCCAGTACTTC. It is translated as CASSPTGNEETQYF.

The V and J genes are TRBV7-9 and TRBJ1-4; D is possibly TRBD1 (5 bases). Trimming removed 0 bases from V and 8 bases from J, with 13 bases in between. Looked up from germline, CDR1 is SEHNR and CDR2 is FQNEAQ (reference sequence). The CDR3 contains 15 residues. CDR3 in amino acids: CASSLAKGVGEKLFF. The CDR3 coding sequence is TGTGCCAGCAGCTTAGCGAAAGGGGTAGGGGAAAAACTGTTTTTT.

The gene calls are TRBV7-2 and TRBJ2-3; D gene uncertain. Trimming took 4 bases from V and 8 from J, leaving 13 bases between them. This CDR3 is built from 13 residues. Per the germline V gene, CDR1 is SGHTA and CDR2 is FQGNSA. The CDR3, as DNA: TGTGCCAGCAGCTACCGGGCCCCAGGTACGCAGTATTTT. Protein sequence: CASSYRAPGTQYF.

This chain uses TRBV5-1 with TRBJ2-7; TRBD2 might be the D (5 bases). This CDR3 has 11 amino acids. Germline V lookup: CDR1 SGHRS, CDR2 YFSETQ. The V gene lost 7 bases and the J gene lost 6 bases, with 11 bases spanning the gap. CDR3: CASPGEGEQYF. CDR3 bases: TGCGCCAGCCCGGGTGAGGGCGAGCAGTACTTC.

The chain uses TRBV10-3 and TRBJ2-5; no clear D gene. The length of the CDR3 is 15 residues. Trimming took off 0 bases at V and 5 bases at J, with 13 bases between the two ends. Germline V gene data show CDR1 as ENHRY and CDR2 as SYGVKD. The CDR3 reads CAISESVGSSETQYF. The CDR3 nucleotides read TGTGCCATCAGTGAGTCGGTGGGATCAAGTGAGACCCAGTACTTC.

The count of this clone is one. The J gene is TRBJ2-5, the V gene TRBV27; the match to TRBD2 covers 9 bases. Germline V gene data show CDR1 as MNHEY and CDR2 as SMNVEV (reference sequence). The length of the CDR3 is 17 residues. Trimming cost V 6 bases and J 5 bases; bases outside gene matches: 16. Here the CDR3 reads CASRSRRLADLGETQYF. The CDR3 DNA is TGTGCCAGCAGGTCCCGCAGACTAGCGGACCTAGGGGAGACCCAGTACTTC.

CDR3 protein: CASSLAGEGLSYEQYF. CDR3 sequence (DNA): TGCGCCAGCAGCTTGGCCGGGGAGGGCCTCTCCTACGAGCAGTACTTC. This rearrangement joins TRBV5-1 to TRBJ2-7, with 7 positions matching TRBD2. V was clipped by 0 bases and J by 0 bases; unmatched bases: 6. The CDR3 loop spans 16 amino acids. The germline CDR1 and CDR2 sequences are SGHRS and YFSETQ.

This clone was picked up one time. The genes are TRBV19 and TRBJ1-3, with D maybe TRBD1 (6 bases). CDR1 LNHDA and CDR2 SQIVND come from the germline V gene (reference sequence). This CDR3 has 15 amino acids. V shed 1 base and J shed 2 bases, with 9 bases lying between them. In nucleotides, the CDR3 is TGTGCCAGTAGTATAGTCAGGGGTGCTGGAAACACCATATATTTT. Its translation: CASSIVRGAGNTIYF.

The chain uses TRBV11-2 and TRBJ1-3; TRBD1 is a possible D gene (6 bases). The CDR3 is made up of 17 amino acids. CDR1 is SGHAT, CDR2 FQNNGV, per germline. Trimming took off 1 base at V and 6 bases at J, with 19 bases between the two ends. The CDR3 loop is CASSLGPGGHPLNTIYF. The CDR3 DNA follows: TGTGCCAGCAGCTTAGGTCCGGGGGGACACCCGTTAAACACCATATATTTT.

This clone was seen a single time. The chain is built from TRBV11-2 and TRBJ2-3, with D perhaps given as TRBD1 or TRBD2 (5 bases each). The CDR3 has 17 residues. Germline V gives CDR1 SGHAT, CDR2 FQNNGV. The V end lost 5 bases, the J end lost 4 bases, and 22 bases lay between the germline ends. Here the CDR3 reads CASSPKGPLARPDTQYF. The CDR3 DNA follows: TGTGCCAGCAGCCCAAAGGGGCCTCTAGCCCGCCCAGATACGCAGTATTTT.

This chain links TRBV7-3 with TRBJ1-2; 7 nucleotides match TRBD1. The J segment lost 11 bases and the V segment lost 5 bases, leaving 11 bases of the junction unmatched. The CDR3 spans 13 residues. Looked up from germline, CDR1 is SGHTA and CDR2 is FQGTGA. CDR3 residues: CASSATGTDIYTF. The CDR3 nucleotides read TGTGCCAGCAGCGCCACCGGGACAGATATATACACCTTC.

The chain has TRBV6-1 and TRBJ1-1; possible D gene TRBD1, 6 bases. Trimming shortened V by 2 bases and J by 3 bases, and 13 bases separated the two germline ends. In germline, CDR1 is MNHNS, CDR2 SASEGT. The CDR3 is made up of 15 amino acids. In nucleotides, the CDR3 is TGTGCCAGCAGTGAAAGGGGGGATTTGGACACTGAAGCTTTCTTT. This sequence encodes CASSERGDLDTEAFF.